This passage covers 10 T cell receptor beta chains from one sample sequenced in a study of Ad26.COV2.S vaccination and SARS-CoV-2 variants (dated by TCRdb to the early 2020s). This sample's treatment or condition label indicates: 15 to 20 received Ad26.COV2.S at low or high dose, single or two shots; roughly five received placebo; per-sample allocation not given. Repertoires of vaccine and placebo recipients were sequenced from samples collected on day 63 after the first injection. Library generation was performed with the immunoSEQ multiplex PCR assay. TCRdb carries this immuneACCESS record with in-frame sequences only. Its versions omit some clonotypes, under half of them owing to an unresolved V gene in the studies checked, with the rest unexplained. The sample table records some 350,000 clones; roughly 81% of these occur just once. The top ten clones comprise around 3% of the sample. The sequencing used peripheral blood, collected in a trial of Ad26.COV2.S vaccine versus placebo. These receptors all stem from a person aged 18-60 years who received the Ad26.COV2.S COVID-19 vaccine or a placebo.

The CDR3, as DNA: TGTGCCAGCACCCCCCGGACTAGCGGACTCCGAGGTGGGCATGAGCAGTTCTTC. Its translation: CASTPRTSGLRGGHEQFF. This rearrangement joins TRBV7-2 to TRBJ2-1; 10 nucleotides line up with TRBD2. The CDR3 has 18 residues. The V and J ends lost 7 bases and 8 bases, in that order; junction bases with no gene match: 20. Per germline, CDR1 SGHTA and CDR2 FQGNSA.

The chain is built from TRBV7-8 and TRBJ2-1; TRBD2 is a possible D gene (6 bases). Deletions cut 5 bases from V and 4 bases from J, with 15 bases between. CDR3 length equals 15 residues. Germline V gene sequence: CDR1 SGHVS, CDR2 FQNEAQ. The CDR3, as DNA: TGTGCCAGCAGCCCTCGCTGGCGGGGTTACAATGAGCAGTTCTTC. It translates to CASSPRWRGYNEQFF.

This clone was found a few times. The rearrangement links TRBV5-4 to TRBJ1-1; 7 nucleotides agree with TRBD1. Germline CDR1 and CDR2: SGHNT and YYREEE (reference sequence). CDR3 size: 15 residues. J was trimmed by 4 bases and V by 3 bases; bases with no gene match: 9. For the CDR3, the DNA is TGTGCCAGCAGCTCAGTTGACAGGGAATCCACTGAAGCTTTCTTT. This gives the protein CASSSVDRESTEAFF.

This clone appeared once. The V gene is TRBV6-4, the J gene TRBJ2-7; possible D gene TRBD2, 6 bases. V lost 5 bases, J lost 1 base, and 27 bases lay in between. The V gene's germline CDR1 is MRHNA and CDR2 SNTAGT. This CDR3 contains 19 residues. The DNA of the CDR3 is TGTGCCAGCAGTCTCCTTAAGAAGTCAAGGGAGGACCCATCCTACGAGCAGTACTTC. Translated, it gives CASSLLKKSREDPSYEQYF.

The V call is TRBV29-1, the J call TRBJ1-2, with D perhaps TRBD1 (6 bases). The ends were cut back, 6 bases at V and 2 bases at J, with 13 bases in the middle. The CDR3 contains 13 residues. CDR1 and CDR2 from the germline V gene are SQVTM and ANQGSEA. CDR3 coding DNA: TGCAGCGTAATTGGGGGGACAAACTATGGCTACACCTTC. It yields the protein CSVIGGTNYGYTF.

The V and J genes are TRBV2 and TRBJ1-2; D gene ambiguous. CDR1 and CDR2 from the germline V gene are SNHLY and FYNNEI. CDR3 length: 13 residues. Trimming took 10 bases from V and 4 from J, leaving 16 bases between them. The CDR3: CATAEDGTYGYTF. The CDR3 DNA reads as TGTGCCACCGCGGAGGATGGTACCTATGGCTACACCTTC.

J is TRBJ1-4 and V is TRBV6-5; D is uncertain. The V and J ends lost 5 bases and 8 bases respectively, with 9 bases between them. CDR3 size: 12 residues. Germline CDR1 reads MNHEY; CDR2 reads SVGAGI. The CDR3: CASSNTAEKLFF. The CDR3, as DNA: TGTGCCAGCAGTAACACAGCCGAAAAACTGTTTTTT.

CDR3 region: CASSRRSSDRTEAFF. The CDR3 DNA is TGTGCCAGCAGCCGCAGAAGTAGTGATAGGACTGAAGCTTTCTTT. The rearrangement joins TRBV3-1 (or the pseudogene TRBV3-2) to TRBJ1-1; D is unresolved. Trimming removed 4 bases at V and 5 bases at J, with 17 bases between. The CDR3 runs 15 residues. Germline V CDR1 and CDR2: LGHDT, YNNKEL (reference sequence).

The sample holds a few counts of this clone. The CDR3 sequence: CASSEETGLRQGYTF. DNA for the CDR3: TGTGCCAGCAGTGAGGAGACAGGTCTTAGACAGGGCTACACCTTC. This chain uses TRBV2 with TRBJ1-2; possible D gene TRBD1, 6 bases. Between the trimmed V and J ends, which lost 3 bases and 8 bases, there was a span of 19 bases. Germline assignment: CDR1 SNHLY and CDR2 FYNNEI. The CDR3 consists of 15 residues.

The J gene is TRBJ2-5, the V gene TRBV5-5; 11 bases fit TRBD2. Germline trimming cut 4 bases from V and 4 bases from J; bases unmatched to any gene: 12. This CDR3 contains 17 residues. The V gene's germline CDR1 is SGHKS and CDR2 YYEKEE (reference sequence). The CDR3 loop is CASSRQSTSGGGETQYF. The CDR3, as DNA: TGTGCCAGCAGCCGCCAATCAACTAGCGGGGGAGGAGAGACCCAGTACTTC.